The next 11 T cell receptor beta chains were all read from a single sample in a study of PD-1 blockade in mismatch repair-deficient tumors. The table came from immunoSEQ multiplex PCR; TCRdb's copy has only in-frame clones and leaves some out. The sample has tens of thousands of clones; almost 80% are singletons. Sequences were derived from peripheral blood, sampled 2 weeks after starting pembrolizumab. All receptors come from an adult with mismatch repair-deficient cancer.

This clone is medium-sized within its sample. The V call is TRBV27, the J call TRBJ2-2; no clear D gene. The V and J ends lost 7 bases and 4 bases respectively, with 10 bases between them. The CDR3 consists of 13 residues. Germline values: CDR1 MNHEY, CDR2 SMNVEV (reference sequence). This chain's CDR3 is CASTAMGTGELFF. CDR3 in DNA: TGTGCCAGCACCGCGATGGGCACCGGGGAGCTGTTTTTT.

The CDR3 bases are TGTGCCAGCAGTTACAGGACAGCGTATAATGAGCAGTTCTTC. It codes for CASSYRTAYNEQFF. V is TRBV6-5 and J is TRBJ2-1, with D possibly matching TRBD1 (6 bases). The CDR3 loop spans 14 amino acids. The germline CDR1 and CDR2 sequences are MNHEY and SVGAGI. V dropped 2 bases and J dropped 7 bases, with 12 bases sitting between them.

The chain links TRBV18 to TRBJ1-2; D gene uncertain. Trimming removed 6 bases from V and 8 bases from J, with 19 bases in between. Germline V gene sequence: CDR1 KGHSH, CDR2 LQKENI. CDR3 length: 14 amino acids. CDR3 nucleotide sequence: TGTGCCAGCTCTCCAGATTATATCAGGTCCGGCTACACCTTC. It encodes CASSPDYIRSGYTF.

The chain is built from TRBV14 and TRBJ1-2, with D unclear. V lost 0 bases, J lost 4 bases, and 12 bases lay in between. Germline assignment: CDR1 SGHDN and CDR2 FVKESK. The CDR3 consists of 15 residues. The CDR3 DNA is TGTGCCAGCAGCCAAGAAAAAGGAGGCCCCTATGGCTACACCTTC. Encoded protein: CASSQEKGGPYGYTF.

The genes are TRBV6-1 and TRBJ2-3; D gene ambiguous. CDR1 is MNHNS, CDR2 SASEGT, per germline. The V gene lost 3 bases and the J gene lost 4 bases, with 5 bases spanning the gap. This CDR3 is 12 amino acids long. Here the CDR3 reads CASSDGSDTQYF. The CDR3 coding sequence is TGTGCCAGCAGTGATGGTTCAGATACGCAGTATTTT.

This chain connects TRBV11-2 to TRBJ2-1; 9 positions match TRBD1. V was clipped by 5 bases and J by 10 bases; unmatched bases: 12. Germline CDR1 SGHAT, CDR2 FQNNGV. CDR3 size: 15 residues. CDR3 bases: TGTGCCAGCAGCCCCCGGACAGGGGAGACGGGGGAGCAGTTCTTC. Translating it yields CASSPRTGETGEQFF.

V usage is TRBV6-5 and J usage is TRBJ2-1; D tentatively reads TRBD1 or TRBD2 (5 bases each). CDR3 size: 16 residues. Trimming removed 4 bases from V and 4 bases from J, with 17 bases in between. CDR1 and CDR2 (germline): MNHEY, SVGAGI. CDR3 nucleotides: TGTGCCAGCAGTTCGGCCGGGACCCAAGCTTACAATGAGCAGTTCTTC. Protein sequence: CASSSAGTQAYNEQFF.

The chain couples TRBV19 to TRBJ1-1; D gene uncertain. This CDR3 comprises 16 residues. The V and J ends lost 5 bases and 1 base respectively, with 17 bases between them. Looked up from germline, CDR1 is LNHDA and CDR2 is SQIVND (reference sequence). CDR3 protein: CASSFSQGYRNTEAFF. In DNA form, the CDR3 reads TGTGCCAGTAGTTTTAGCCAAGGGTACCGGAACACTGAAGCTTTCTTT.

The V call is TRBV7-9, the J call TRBJ2-3; the match to TRBD2 covers 7 bases. Trimming cost V 5 bases and J 7 bases; bases outside gene matches: 12. From germline, CDR1 is SEHNR and CDR2 FQNEAQ (reference sequence). The CDR3 spans 15 residues. The CDR3 protein is CASSPSGRESNTQYF. The CDR3 coding sequence is TGTGCCAGCAGCCCCAGTGGGCGGGAGTCGAATACGCAGTATTTT.

V usage is TRBV2 and J usage is TRBJ2-1, with TRBD2 matching 9 bases. V dropped 6 bases and J dropped 0; count of bases not matched to a gene: 6. Germline V gene data show CDR1 as SNHLY and CDR2 as FYNNEI. The CDR3 has 16 residues. DNA of the CDR3: TGTGCCAGCAGATCACATAGCGGGAGCTCCTACAATGAGCAGTTCTTC. This translates into CASRSHSGSSYNEQFF.

This clone has just a few counts. CDR3 sequence (DNA): TGTGCCAGCAGCTTTGGGGGTGGAAAAACTGAAGCTTTCTTT. This gives the protein CASSFGGGKTEAFF. The rearrangement joins TRBV5-4 to TRBJ1-1; a weak D match, TRBD1 (5 bases). Germline CDR1 SGHNT, CDR2 YYREEE (reference sequence). Trimming pared 2 bases from V and 5 bases from J, leaving 13 bases between. The CDR3 is 14 amino acids. Full variable domain (missing parts from reference TRBV5-4 and TRBJ1-1): ETGVTQSPTHLIKTRGQQVTLRCSSQSGHNTVSWYQQALGQGPQFIFQYYREEENGRGNFPPRFSGLQFPNYSSELNVNALELDDSALYLCASSFGGGKTEAFFGQGTRLTVV.